The 9 T cell receptor beta chains below were found in one sample sequenced in a study of T cells in Graves' hyperthyroidism and ophthalmopathy. RNA transcripts provided the source from which TCR beta CDR3 regions were amplified. HTBI primers were the set used in a first-round RT-PCR of the TCR CDR3. TCRdb reprocessed the multiplex PCR reads via MiXCR and lists one record per CDR3 protein. This table has roughly 570,000 distinct CDR3 sequences, 46% appearing once. The material sequenced was peripheral blood or thyroid tissue (not recorded which). All receptors come from an adult woman with Graves' disease, either hyperthyroidism or ophthalmopathy (not recorded which).

The chain recombines TRBV10-2 with TRBJ1-1, with a tentative D call TRBD1 (5 bases). Germline CDR1 and CDR2: WSHSY and SAAADI. The CDR3 spans 12 residues. V was trimmed by 7 bases and J by 6 bases, leaving 12 bases between them. This CDR3 reads CASNGGEPEAFF. The CDR3 DNA is TGCGCCAGCAATGGGGGAGAACCTGAAGCTTTCTTT.

This clonotype has a count of ten or more. The rearrangement uses TRBV6-6 and TRBJ1-1, with 8 bases fitting TRBD1. Germline V gene sequence: CDR1 MNHNY, CDR2 SVGAGI (reference sequence). The CDR3 is 15 amino acids. The V segment lost 4 bases and the J segment 4 bases; nucleotides outside the gene matches: 8. The CDR3 DNA is TGTGCCAGCAGTTTACCAGGGACAGGCCGCACTGAAGCTTTCTTT. Translating gives CASSLPGTGRTEAFF.

This clonotype was counted many times. The chain recombines TRBV9 with TRBJ1-6, with 8 bases matching TRBD1. CDR1 and CDR2 from the germline V gene are SGDLS and YYNGEE. The trim removed 8 bases at V and 8 bases at J, leaving 9 bases unmatched. The CDR3 has 14 residues. CDR3 sequence: CARRRGQVDSPLHF. In DNA, the CDR3 is TGTGCCAGACGGAGGGGACAGGTCGATTCACCCCTCCACTTT.

A single count supports this clonotype. No conserved phenylalanine or tryptophan ends this CDR3, so it is likely a read error. The limits of the CDR3 on the DNA are not certain, so only TCRdb's listed CDR3 is given. The chain links TRBV12-3 or TRBV12-4 to TRBJ1-6; the listed D gene, TRBD1, was not tested against the DNA. The CDR3 adds up to 8 amino acids, both ends counted. The CDR3 sequence: CASSFGRV.

This rearrangement joins TRBV2 to TRBJ2-7; TRBD1 is a possible D gene (5 bases). V lost 7 bases, J lost 1 base, and 17 bases lay in between. The germline CDR1 and CDR2 sequences are SNHLY and FYNNEI. This CDR3 spans 15 amino acids. The CDR3 protein is CASTKEDTSSYEQYF. The CDR3 DNA sequence: TGTGCCAGCACCAAAGAGGACACCAGTTCCTACGAGCAGTACTTC. Full variable domain (outside the CDR3, taken from reference TRBV2 and TRBJ2-7): EPEVTQTPSHQVTQMGQEVILRCVPISNHLYFYWYRQILGQKVEFLVSFYNNEISEKSEIFDDQFSVERPDGSNFTLKIRSTKLEDSAMYFCASTKEDTSSYEQYFGPGTRLTVT.

CDR3 bases: TGTGCCATCAGCCGGACAGGGTCTGACACTGAAGCTTTCTTT. It translates to CAISRTGSDTEAFF. The V and J genes are TRBV10-3 and TRBJ1-1; 8 nucleotides align to TRBD1. The CDR3 totals 14 residues. V shed 6 bases and J 3 bases; nucleotides not matched to a gene: 6. Germline V CDR1 and CDR2: ENHRY, SYGVKD.

The rearrangement uses TRBV12-3 or TRBV12-4 and TRBJ1-1; 9 positions agree with TRBD1. V was pared by 5 bases and J by 2 bases, with 6 bases of the junction left unmatched. This CDR3 contains 15 residues. CDR3 in DNA: TGTGCCAGCAGTGGGGGGGGACAGGGAAACACTGAAGCTTTCTTT. The encoded protein is CASSGGGQGNTEAFF.

The chain recombines TRBV15 with TRBJ1-4; D gene uncertain. The CDR3 contains 14 residues. V was cut by 0 bases and J by 0 bases, with 2 bases left in between. Germline V gene data show CDR1 as LNHNV and CDR2 as YYDKDF (reference sequence). CDR3 nucleotide sequence: TGTGCCACCAGCAGAGAGTCAACTAATGAAAAACTGTTTTTT. Translation gives CATSRESTNEKLFF.

There are a few counts of this clonotype. A much bigger clone sits one base away, suggesting this may be a read error. The chain is built from TRBV20-1 and TRBJ2-7; TRBD2 matches at 13 bases. The CDR3 totals 15 residues. The V and J ends lost 5 bases and 0 bases, in that order; junction bases with no gene match: 4. Germline V lookup: CDR1 DFQATT, CDR2 SNEGSKA (reference sequence). The CDR3: CSAGGTSGDSYEQYF. The DNA of the CDR3 is TGCAGTGCTGGAGGGACTAGCGGGGACTCCTACGAGCAGTACTTC.